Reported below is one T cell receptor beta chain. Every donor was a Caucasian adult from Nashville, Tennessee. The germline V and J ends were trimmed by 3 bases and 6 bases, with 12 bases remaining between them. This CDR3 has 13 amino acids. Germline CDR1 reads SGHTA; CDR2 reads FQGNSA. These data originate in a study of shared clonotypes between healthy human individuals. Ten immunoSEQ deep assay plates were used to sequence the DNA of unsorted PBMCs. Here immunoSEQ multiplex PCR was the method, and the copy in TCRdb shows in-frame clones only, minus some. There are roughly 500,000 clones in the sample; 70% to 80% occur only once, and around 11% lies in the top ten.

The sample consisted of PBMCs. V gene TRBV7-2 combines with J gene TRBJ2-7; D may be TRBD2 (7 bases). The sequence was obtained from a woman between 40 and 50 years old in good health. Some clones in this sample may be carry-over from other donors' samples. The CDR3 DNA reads TGTGCCAGCAGCTTTAGTAGGGGGGGCGAGCAGTACTTC. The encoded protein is CASSFSRGGEQYF.